The rows below give T cell receptor beta chains drawn from one sample of a study of shared clonotypes between healthy human individuals. Data came from immunoSEQ multiplex PCR; TCRdb stores just in-frame clones and leaves some out. The sample includes more than 2 million clones, approximately 94% seen only once; the top ten take over 0.1%. Sequencing was carried out using naive CD4+ T cells sorted from blood. These receptors were obtained from a man between 18 and 35 years old in good health. CDR3s include the opening cysteine and the closing phenylalanine or tryptophan. The order of the fields is clone size, J gene, V gene, D gene, CDR3 protein, CDR3 DNA. D genes are given only for firm matches. Expanded clones are given a class, and other clones once, few, many or no size at all.

>.|TRBJ2-5|TRBV7-7|.
CAISLGNQETQYF
TGTGCTATCTCCCTGGGGAACCAAGAGACCCAGTACTTC
>.|TRBJ2-1|TRBV2|.
CASSEHGYNEQFF
TGTGCCAGCAGTGAACACGGGTACAATGAGCAGTTCTTC
>.|TRBJ1-5|TRBV7-2|.
CASSLVPGNQPQHF
TGTGCCAGCAGCTTAGTCCCAGGGAATCAGCCCCAGCATTTT
>.|TRBJ1-5|TRBV10-2|TRBD1
CASKGGQGGQPQHF
TGCGCCAGCAAAGGGGGACAGGGTGGTCAGCCCCAGCATTTT
>.|TRBJ2-7|TRBV30|.
CAWSGGTTGEQYF
TGTGCCTGGAGTGGCGGGACAACTGGCGAGCAGTACTTC
>.|TRBJ2-5|TRBV25-1|TRBD2
CASSPIAGLQETQYF
TGTGCCAGCAGCCCCATAGCGGGGTTACAAGAGACCCAGTACTTC
>.|TRBJ1-1|TRBV28|TRBD1
CASSIQGGATEAFF
TGTGCCAGCAGTATACAGGGGGGTGCCACTGAAGCTTTCTTT
>.|TRBJ1-6|TRBV6-5|TRBD1
CASRRTGYSPLHF
TGTGCCAGCAGAAGGACAGGGTACTCACCCCTCCACTTT
>once|TRBJ1-1|TRBV28|.
CASNSSPEAFF
TGTGCCAGCAACTCCTCGCCAGAAGCTTTCTTT
>.|TRBJ2-7|TRBV2|TRBD1
CASSGTGHEQYF
TGTGCCAGCAGCGGGACAGGGCACGAGCAGTACTTC
>.|TRBJ2-2|TRBV6-4|.
CASSRDWTGELFF
TGTGCCAGCAGTCGAGACTGGACCGGGGAGCTGTTTTTT
>.|TRBJ2-7|TRBV5-4|TRBD1
CASSLGGTGPYEQYF
TGTGCCAGCAGCTTGGGTGGGACAGGGCCCTACGAGCAGTACTTC
>.|TRBJ2-1|TRBV30|TRBD2
CAWSALLAGSYNEQFF
TGTGCCTGGAGTGCCCTTCTAGCGGGGTCCTACAATGAGCAGTTCTTC
>.|TRBJ2-7|TRBV12-2|.
CASRSQVAGEPYEQYF
TGTGCAAGTCGCTCACAAGTAGCGGGGGAGCCCTACGAGCAGTACTTC
>.|TRBJ1-1|TRBV19|.
CASSFGTRGTEAFF
TGTGCCAGTAGTTTCGGGACCCGAGGAACTGAAGCTTTCTTT
>.|TRBJ1-5|TRBV2|.
CASREGAAYQPQHF
TGTGCCAGCAGGGAAGGGGCGGCGTATCAGCCCCAGCATTTT
>.|TRBJ2-2|TRBV7-3|.
CASSLDPVGRANTGELFF
TGTGCCAGCAGCTTAGATCCCGTAGGCAGGGCGAACACCGGGGAGCTGTTTTTT